This T cell receptor (beta chain) is from a study of T cell responses to AZD1222 COVID-19 vaccine. Study-wide points: Among spike-specific TCRs, nearly half reportedly target unmutated variant regions. Most donors were white British and more were female, and clonal diversity was possibly underestimated. A rise in Spike-specific TCR breadth and depth followed two AZD1222 doses.

Generated by immunoSEQ multiplex PCR, the TCRdb table keeps only in-frame clones and is missing some. This table holds about 130,000 clones, just under 95% found once. The germline gives CDR1 SGHNT, CDR2 YENEEA. Trimming pared 0 bases from V and 5 bases from J, leaving 8 bases between. The CDR3 is made up of 14 amino acids. Notes on this clone: The antigen is undetermined.

The sample was peripheral blood, taken 28 days after the second AZD1222 dose. This receptor was identified in an adult who received the AZD1222 COVID-19 vaccine. This chain links TRBV11-3 with TRBJ2-1; unclear D gene. The CDR3 here is CASSLDAGNNEQFF. CDR3 DNA: TGTGCCAGCAGCTTAGATGCCGGTAACAATGAGCAGTTCTTC.